A selection of T cell receptor beta chains follows, all from one sample in a study of T cells in Graves' hyperthyroidism and ophthalmopathy. TCRdb ran MiXCR on the multiplex PCR reads and lists one entry per CDR3 protein. The sample yields around 450,000 distinct CDR3 sequences, approximately 14% seen once. Sequenced sample: blood. These receptors were collected from a woman aged 18-29 years with Graves' hyperthyroidism. Both conserved end residues are part of each CDR3. The D gene is left open where the match is weak. Clone size is given for some rows only: seen once, a few or many times, or a class if the clone is expanded.

j_call clone_size cdr3_length d_call v_call cdr3_aa cdr3_nt
TRBJ1-1 many 13 TRBD1 TRBV12-3/TRBV12-4 CASRDRGVGEAFF TGTGCCAGCAGGGACAGGGGGGTCGGTGAAGCTTTCTTT
TRBJ2-7 many 13 - TRBV28 CASSFASAYEQYF TGTGCCAGCAGTTTTGCTAGCGCCTACGAGCAGTACTTC
TRBJ2-2 few 13 TRBD1 TRBV11-1 CASRDRGSGELFF TGTGCCAGCAGGGACAGGGGGTCCGGGGAGCTGTTTTTT
TRBJ2-2 - 14 - TRBV25-1 CASSDHASTGELFF TGTGCCAGCAGTGACCATGCCAGCACCGGGGAGCTGTTTTTT
TRBJ2-7 - 13 - TRBV25-1 CASRETGRYEQYF TGTGCCAGCAGGGAGACAGGGAGGTACGAGCAGTACTTC
TRBJ1-2 many 14 TRBD1 TRBV6-1 CASSYPGQAFRYTF TGTGCCAGCAGTTACCCGGGACAGGCGTTTCGCTACACCTTC
TRBJ2-1 many 17 - TRBV28 CASSLGWGRRLNNEQFF TGTGCCAGCAGTTTAGGGTGGGGCAGGCGGCTGAACAATGAGCAGTTCTTC
TRBJ2-2 many 15 - TRBV2 CASRNEGYNTGELFF TGTGCCAGCAGGAACGAGGGTTATAACACCGGGGAGCTGTTTTTT
TRBJ1-6 - 15 TRBD1 TRBV10-3 CAISFGDRENSPLHF TGTGCCATCAGTTTTGGGGACAGGGAGAATTCACCCCTCCACTTT
TRBJ2-3 many 18 TRBD2 TRBV13 CASSFLRPGTSGTDTQYF TGTGCCAGCAGCTTCCTCCGGCCCGGGACTAGCGGCACAGATACGCAGTATTTT
TRBJ2-1 many 13 - TRBV20-1 CSASGTTYGEQFF TGCAGTGCTAGTGGTACTACCTACGGTGAGCAGTTCTTC
TRBJ2-3 - 15 - TRBV9 CASTLGMRGSDTQYF TGTGCCAGCACCCTAGGTATGCGGGGTTCCGATACGCAGTATTTT
TRBJ2-3 few 15 TRBD2 TRBV20-1 CSARRGSGNTDTQYF TGCAGTGCTAGAAGGGGTAGCGGGAACACAGATACGCAGTATTTT
TRBJ1-1 many 15 TRBD1 TRBV20-1 CSADTGTARNTEAFF TGCAGTGCTGATACCGGGACAGCACGGAACACTGAAGCTTTCTTT
TRBJ2-7 many 17 TRBD2 TRBV12-3/TRBV12-4 CASSPIRVAGGQGEQYF TGTGCCAGCAGCCCGATTCGGGTAGCGGGGGGCCAAGGGGAGCAGTACTTC
TRBJ2-7 many 14 - TRBV28 CASITQGQPGEQYF TGTGCCAGCATCACCCAGGGCCAACCGGGGGAGCAGTACTTC
TRBJ2-3 - 15 - TRBV29-1 CSGGGLGRAVDTQYF TGCAGCGGTGGCGGCTTGGGCCGGGCGGTAGATACGCAGTATTTT
TRBJ2-1 many 15 - TRBV27 CASSLMGGPNNEQFF TGTGCCAGCAGTTTAATGGGTGGACCTAACAATGAGCAGTTCTTC
TRBJ2-1 - 15 TRBD2 TRBV9 CASSVAAGGYNEQFF TGTGCCAGCAGCGTAGCGGCGGGGGGGTACAATGAGCAGTTCTTC
TRBJ2-2 many 15 - TRBV7-3 CASSLLTKGTGELFF TGTGCCAGCAGCTTATTGACTAAGGGTACCGGGGAGCTGTTTTTT
TRBJ1-1 - 14 - TRBV9 CASSVTGISTEAFF TGTGCCAGCAGCGTCACAGGGATTAGCACTGAAGCTTTCTTT
TRBJ2-7 - 15 - TRBV3-1 CASSQFPGGNYEQYF TGTGCCAGCAGCCAGTTCCCCGGGGGTAACTACGAGCAGTACTTC
TRBJ1-6 - 13 TRBD1 TRBV27 CASTDRGNSPLHF TGTGCCAGCACCGACAGGGGAAATTCACCCCTCCACTTT
TRBJ2-1 many 15 TRBD1 TRBV24-1 CATSDLGTGGDEQFF TGTGCCACCAGTGATTTGGGGACAGGGGGCGATGAGCAGTTCTTC
TRBJ2-7 - 13 - TRBV12-3/TRBV12-4 CATSQHTSYEQYF TGTGCCACCTCCCAACACACCTCCTACGAGCAGTACTTC
TRBJ1-2 - 12 TRBD1 TRBV24-1 CATGQGAGGYTF TGTGCCACCGGACAGGGGGCGGGCGGCTACACCTTC
TRBJ2-4 - 18 TRBD1 TRBV7-2 CASSFRDRASIAKNIQYF TGTGCCAGCAGCTTCCGGGACAGGGCTTCCATAGCCAAAAACATTCAGTACTTC
TRBJ2-7 - 13 TRBD1 TRBV20-1 CSATGGNVNEQYF TGCAGTGCCACAGGGGGCAACGTGAACGAGCAGTACTTC
TRBJ2-3 few 15 - TRBV5-1 CASSFGGQPADTQYF TGCGCCAGCAGCTTTGGGGGGCAGCCGGCAGATACGCAGTATTTT
TRBJ2-1 few 17 TRBD2 TRBV20-1 CSARASLSGDSYNEQFF TGCAGTGCTAGAGCCAGTCTTAGCGGGGATTCCTACAATGAGCAGTTCTTC
TRBJ2-1 few 15 - TRBV6-1 CASSAIVTGDNEQFF TGTGCCAGCAGTGCAATAGTGACTGGGGACAATGAGCAGTTCTTC
TRBJ2-5 many 14 - TRBV15 CATSRGEVTKTQYF TGTGCCACCAGTAGGGGGGAGGTGACGAAGACCCAGTACTTC
TRBJ1-5 many 14 - TRBV24-1 CATSDVGYNQPQHF TGTGCCACCAGTGATGTGGGGTACAATCAGCCCCAGCATTTT
TRBJ1-4 few 13 - TRBV2 CASSERRGGKLFF TGTGCCAGCAGTGAGCGGAGAGGGGGAAAACTGTTTTTT
TRBJ1-2 many 16 TRBD1 TRBV28 CASSLNPGTGGLGYTF TGTGCCAGCAGTTTAAATCCCGGGACAGGGGGGCTCGGCTACACCTTC